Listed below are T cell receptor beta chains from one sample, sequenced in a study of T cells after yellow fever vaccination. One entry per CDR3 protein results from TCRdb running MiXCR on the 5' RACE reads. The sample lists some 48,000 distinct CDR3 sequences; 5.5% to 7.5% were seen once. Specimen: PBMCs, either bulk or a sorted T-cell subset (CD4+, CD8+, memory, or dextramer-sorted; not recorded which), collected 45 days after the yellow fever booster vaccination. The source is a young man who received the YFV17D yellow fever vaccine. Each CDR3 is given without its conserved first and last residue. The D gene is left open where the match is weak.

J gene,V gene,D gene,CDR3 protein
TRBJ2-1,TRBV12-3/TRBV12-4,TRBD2,ASSSGGEQF
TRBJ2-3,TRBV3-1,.,ASFLQGQSTDTQY
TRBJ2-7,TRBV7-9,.,ASSLKDDRRSEQY
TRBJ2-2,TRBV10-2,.,ASSETAAGELF
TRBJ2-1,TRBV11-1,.,ASSLTRGFEQF
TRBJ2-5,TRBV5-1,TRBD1,ASRRDRENEGPQY
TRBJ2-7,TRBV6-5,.,ASSSGRAYEQY
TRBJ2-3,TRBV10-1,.,ASRSSAADTQY
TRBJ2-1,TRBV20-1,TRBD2,SAKLAGPSDEQF
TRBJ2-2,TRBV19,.,ASSLQGVTTGELF
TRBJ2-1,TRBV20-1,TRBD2,SAPGLAETYNEQF
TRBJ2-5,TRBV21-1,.,ASSVTSGSSGTQY
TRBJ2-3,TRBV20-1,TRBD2,SARGTSGRASTDTQY
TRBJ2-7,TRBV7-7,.,ASSLASGGGCGEQY
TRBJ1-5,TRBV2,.,ASRTGLEQPQH
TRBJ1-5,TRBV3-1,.,ASSQDGLSGQPQH
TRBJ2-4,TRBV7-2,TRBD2,ASSLTSGRGAKNIQY
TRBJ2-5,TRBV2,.,ASSGRYQETQY
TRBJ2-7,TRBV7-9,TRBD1,ASTTWDSVGEQY
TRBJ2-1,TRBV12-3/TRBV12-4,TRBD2,ASSLGSGTGNEQF
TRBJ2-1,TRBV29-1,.,SVLGGSSYNEQF
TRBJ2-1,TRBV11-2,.,ASSLVMATSRNEQF
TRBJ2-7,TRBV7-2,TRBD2,ASSTTSTSGYEQY
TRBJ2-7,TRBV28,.,ASSDQGINEQY
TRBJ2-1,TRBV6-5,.,ASSLVGNEQF